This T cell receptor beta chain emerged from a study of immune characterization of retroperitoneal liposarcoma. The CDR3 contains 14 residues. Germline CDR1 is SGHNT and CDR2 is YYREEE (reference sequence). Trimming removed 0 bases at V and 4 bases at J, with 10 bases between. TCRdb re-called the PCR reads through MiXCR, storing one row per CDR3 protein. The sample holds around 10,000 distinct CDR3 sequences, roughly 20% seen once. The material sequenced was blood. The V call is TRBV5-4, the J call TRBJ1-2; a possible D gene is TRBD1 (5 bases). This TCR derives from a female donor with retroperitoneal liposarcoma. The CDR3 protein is CASSLVGTSYGYTF. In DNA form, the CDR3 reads TGTGCCAGCAGCTTGGTTGGGACTTCCTATGGCTACACCTTC.